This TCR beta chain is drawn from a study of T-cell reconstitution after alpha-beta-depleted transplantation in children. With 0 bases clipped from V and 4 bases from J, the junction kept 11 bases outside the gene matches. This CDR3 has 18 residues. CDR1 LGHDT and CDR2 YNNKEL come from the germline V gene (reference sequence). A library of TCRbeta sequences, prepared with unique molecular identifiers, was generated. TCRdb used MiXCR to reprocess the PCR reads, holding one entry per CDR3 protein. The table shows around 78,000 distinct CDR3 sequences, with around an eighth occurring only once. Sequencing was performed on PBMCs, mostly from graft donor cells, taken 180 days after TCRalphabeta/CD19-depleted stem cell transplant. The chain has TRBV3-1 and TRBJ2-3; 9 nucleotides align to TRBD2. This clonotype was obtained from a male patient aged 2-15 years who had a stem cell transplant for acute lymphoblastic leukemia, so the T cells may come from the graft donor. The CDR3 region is CASSQESGVAGESDTQYF. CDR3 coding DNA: TGTGCCAGCAGCCAAGAGAGTGGAGTAGCGGGAGAGTCAGATACGCAGTATTTT.